This T cell receptor beta chain was captured by sequencing in a study of blood T cells in healthy people across ages. Points from the study as a whole: Long-lived donors exceeded aged donors in naive CD4+ cells and diversity.

Germline CDR1 reads ENHRY; CDR2 reads SYGVKD. The CDR3 totals 16 residues. The V end was cut by 8 bases, the J end by 2 bases, with 21 bases between. A second 7 to 11 cycle PCR used barcoded and J-beta primers. Researchers report that each sample yielded at least 2.5 million CDR3-containing paired-end reads. TCRdb processed the 5' RACE reads anew with MiXCR; each CDR3 protein has one entry. The table has about 640,000 distinct CDR3 sequences, 58% seen once; the top ten hold approximately 37%. Details on this clonotype: Its specificity is unknown.

Specimen: blood. The receptor's source is a man in his sixties in good health. The chain joins TRBV10-3 to TRBJ1-2; D perhaps matches TRBD1 (6 bases). The CDR3 loop reads CAISQRGDPGNYGYTF. CDR3 DNA sequence: TGTGCCATCTCCCAGAGGGGGGACCCAGGGAACTATGGCTACACCTTC.